Listed here is a single TCR beta chain. How the authors handled the data: Reference gene primer amplification in the assay estimated nucleated cell counts. The protocol was immunoSEQ multiplex PCR, while the TCRdb copy is restricted to in-frame clones and leaves out a portion. V and J calls and clone size come straight from that table; D and trimming were deduced from the DNA. The sample has around 76,000 clones; about 80% are singletons. The data stem from a study of blood T cell repertoires in COVID-19. Study at large: In each case, the material was cDNA or gDNA derived from T cells, B-cell-depleted T cells, or PBMCs.

While infection was still active, Seattle patients were enrolled and then followed longitudinally. This CDR3 spans 12 amino acids. Per germline, CDR1 SGHNT and CDR2 YYREEE (reference sequence). Trimming shortened V by 0 bases and J by 4 bases, and 5 bases separated the two germline ends. The sequenced sample was peripheral blood. This receptor was taken from a man aged 25-40 years with COVID-19, enrolled during active disease. The chain joins TRBV5-4 to TRBJ2-7; D remains ambiguous. DNA for the CDR3: TGTGCCAGCAGCTTGGGCGGTTACGAGCAGTACTTC. It is translated as CASSLGGYEQYF.